The following is a TCR beta chain sequence with its context. The data originate from a study of shared clonotypes between healthy human individuals. Overall study: CD4 naive cells filled three plates per donor, CD4 memory three, CD8 naive two and CD8 memory one.

Germline CDR1 MNHEY, CDR2 SMNVEV (reference sequence). The V end lost 4 bases, the J end lost 2 bases, and 17 bases lay between the germline ends. This CDR3 has 16 amino acids. Sequencing used immunoSEQ multiplex PCR; TCRdb keeps in-frame clones, though not all of them. Among around 2.5 million clones listed, roughly 93% were seen once. This sequence joins TRBV27 and TRBJ1-2; D is possibly TRBD1 (5 bases). Sequencing input: naive CD4+ T cells from PBMCs. The subset here: CD45RA+ positively selected. The TCR originated in a man aged 18 to 30 in good health. Some clones in this sample may be carry-over from other donors' samples. CDR3 sequence (DNA): TGTGCCAGCAGTTGGCTTAAGGCAGGGAAGAACTATGGCTACACCTTC. Its protein product is CASSWLKAGKNYGYTF.